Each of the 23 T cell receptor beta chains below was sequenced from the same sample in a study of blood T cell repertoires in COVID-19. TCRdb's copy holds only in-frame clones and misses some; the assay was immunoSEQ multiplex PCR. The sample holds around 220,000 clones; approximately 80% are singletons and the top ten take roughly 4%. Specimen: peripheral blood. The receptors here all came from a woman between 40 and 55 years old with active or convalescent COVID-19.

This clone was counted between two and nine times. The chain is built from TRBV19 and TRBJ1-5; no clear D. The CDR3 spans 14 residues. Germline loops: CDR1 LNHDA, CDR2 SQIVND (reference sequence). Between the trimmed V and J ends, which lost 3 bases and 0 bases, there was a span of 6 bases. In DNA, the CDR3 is TGTGCCAGTAGTATCGGTTATAGCAATCAGCCCCAGCATTTT. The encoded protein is CASSIGYSNQPQHF.

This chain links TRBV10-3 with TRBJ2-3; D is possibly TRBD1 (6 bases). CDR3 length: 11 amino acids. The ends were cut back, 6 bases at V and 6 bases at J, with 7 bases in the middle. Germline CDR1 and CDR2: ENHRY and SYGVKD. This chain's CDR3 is CAISQGDTQYF. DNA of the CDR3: TGTGCCATCAGCCAGGGGGATACGCAGTATTTT.

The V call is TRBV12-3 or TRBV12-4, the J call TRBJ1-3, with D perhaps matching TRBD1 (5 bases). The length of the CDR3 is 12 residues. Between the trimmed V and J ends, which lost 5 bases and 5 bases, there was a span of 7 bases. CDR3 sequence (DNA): TGTGCCAGCAGTATGGACAGAAACACCATATATTTT. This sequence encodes CASSMDRNTIYF.

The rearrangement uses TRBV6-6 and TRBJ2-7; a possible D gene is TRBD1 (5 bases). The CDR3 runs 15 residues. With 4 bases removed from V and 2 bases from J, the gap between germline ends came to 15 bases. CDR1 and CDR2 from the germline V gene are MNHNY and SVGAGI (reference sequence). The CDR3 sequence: CASSSPVTGTYEQYF. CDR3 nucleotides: TGTGCCAGCAGTTCCCCGGTAACAGGTACCTACGAGCAGTACTTC.

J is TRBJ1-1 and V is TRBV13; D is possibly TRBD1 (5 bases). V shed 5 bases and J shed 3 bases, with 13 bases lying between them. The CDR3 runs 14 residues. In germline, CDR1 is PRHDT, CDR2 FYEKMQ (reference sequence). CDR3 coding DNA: TGTGCCAGCAGCCCCGACAGCTACTACACTGAAGCTTTCTTT. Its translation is CASSPDSYYTEAFF.

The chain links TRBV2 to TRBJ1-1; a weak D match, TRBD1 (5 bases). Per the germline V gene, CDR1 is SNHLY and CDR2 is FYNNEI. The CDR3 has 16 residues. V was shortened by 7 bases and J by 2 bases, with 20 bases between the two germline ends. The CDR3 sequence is CASTLGGRRGNTEAFF. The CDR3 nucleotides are TGTGCCAGCACCTTGGGAGGCCGGAGGGGTAACACTGAAGCTTTCTTT.

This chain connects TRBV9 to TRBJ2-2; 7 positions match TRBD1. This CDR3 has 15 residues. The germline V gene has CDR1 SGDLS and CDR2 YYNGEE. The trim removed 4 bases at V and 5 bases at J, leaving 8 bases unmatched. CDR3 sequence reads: CASSSRQGWTGELFF. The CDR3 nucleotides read TGTGCCAGCAGCTCCCGACAGGGTTGGACCGGGGAGCTGTTTTTT.

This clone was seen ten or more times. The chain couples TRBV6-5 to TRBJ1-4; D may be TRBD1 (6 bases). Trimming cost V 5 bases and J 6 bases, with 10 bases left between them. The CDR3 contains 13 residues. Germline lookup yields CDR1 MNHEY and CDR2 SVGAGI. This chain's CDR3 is CASSPRTDEKLFF. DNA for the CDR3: TGTGCCAGCAGTCCGAGGACAGATGAAAAACTGTTTTTT.

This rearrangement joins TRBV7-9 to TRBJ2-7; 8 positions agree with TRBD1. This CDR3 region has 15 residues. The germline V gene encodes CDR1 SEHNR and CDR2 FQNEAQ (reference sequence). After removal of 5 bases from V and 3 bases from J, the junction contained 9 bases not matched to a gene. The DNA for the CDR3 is TGTGCCAGCAGCGAACTCTCAGGGACAGGCTACGAGCAGTACTTC. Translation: CASSELSGTGYEQYF.

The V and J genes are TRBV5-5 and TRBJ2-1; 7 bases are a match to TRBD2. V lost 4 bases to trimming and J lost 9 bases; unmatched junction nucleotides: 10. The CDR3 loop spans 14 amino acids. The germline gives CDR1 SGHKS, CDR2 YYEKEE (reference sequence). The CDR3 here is CASSRDYNGGEQFF. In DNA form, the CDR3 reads TGTGCCAGCAGCCGGGACTACAACGGGGGTGAGCAGTTCTTC.

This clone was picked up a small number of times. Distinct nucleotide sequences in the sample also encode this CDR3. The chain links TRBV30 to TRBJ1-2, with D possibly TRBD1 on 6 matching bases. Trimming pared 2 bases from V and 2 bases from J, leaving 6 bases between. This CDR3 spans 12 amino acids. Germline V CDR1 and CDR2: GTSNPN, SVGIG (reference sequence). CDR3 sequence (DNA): TGTGCCTGGAGTCAGGGGAACTATGGCTACACCTTC. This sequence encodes CAWSQGNYGYTF.

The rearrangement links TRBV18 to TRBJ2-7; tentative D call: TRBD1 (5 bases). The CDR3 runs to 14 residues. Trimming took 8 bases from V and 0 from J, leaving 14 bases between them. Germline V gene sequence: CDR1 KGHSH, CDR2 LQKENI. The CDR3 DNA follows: TGTGCCAGCGCCTACGACAGTCACTCCTACGAGCAGTACGTC. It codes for CASAYDSHSYEQYV.

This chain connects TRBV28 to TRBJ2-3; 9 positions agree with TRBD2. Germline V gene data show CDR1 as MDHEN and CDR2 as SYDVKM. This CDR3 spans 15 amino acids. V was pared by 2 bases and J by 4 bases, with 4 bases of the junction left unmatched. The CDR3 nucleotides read TGTGCCAGCAGTTTAGGGCGGGGGGGCCCAGATACGCAGTATTTT. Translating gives CASSLGRGGPDTQYF.

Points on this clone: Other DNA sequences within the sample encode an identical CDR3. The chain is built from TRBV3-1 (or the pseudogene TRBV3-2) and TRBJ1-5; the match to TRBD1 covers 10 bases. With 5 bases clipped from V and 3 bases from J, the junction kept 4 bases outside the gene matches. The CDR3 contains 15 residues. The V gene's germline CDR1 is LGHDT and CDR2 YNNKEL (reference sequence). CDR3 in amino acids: CASSLGQGPNQPQHF. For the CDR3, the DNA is TGTGCCAGCAGCTTGGGACAGGGGCCCAATCAGCCCCAGCATTTT.

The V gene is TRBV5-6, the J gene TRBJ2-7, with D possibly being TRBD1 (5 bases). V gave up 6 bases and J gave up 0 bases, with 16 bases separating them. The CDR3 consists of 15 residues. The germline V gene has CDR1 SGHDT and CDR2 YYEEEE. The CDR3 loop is CASTKRQRLSYEQYF. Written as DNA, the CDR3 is TGTGCCAGCACCAAAAGACAGCGACTCTCCTACGAGCAGTACTTC.

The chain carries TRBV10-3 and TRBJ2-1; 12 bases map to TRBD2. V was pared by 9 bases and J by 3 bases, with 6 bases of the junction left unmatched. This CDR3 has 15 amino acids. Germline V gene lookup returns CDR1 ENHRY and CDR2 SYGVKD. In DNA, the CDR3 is TGTGCCATTAAGACTAGCGGGGGAGTCTACAATGAGCAGTTCTTC. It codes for CAIKTSGGVYNEQFF.

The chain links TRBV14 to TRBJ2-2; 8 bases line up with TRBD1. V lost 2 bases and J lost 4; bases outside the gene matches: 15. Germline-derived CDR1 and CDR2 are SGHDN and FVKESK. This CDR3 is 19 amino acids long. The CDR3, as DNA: TGTGCCAGCAGCCAAAAAGACAGGGGCATTCTTATTGGCACCGGGGAGCTGTTTTTT. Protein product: CASSQKDRGILIGTGELFF. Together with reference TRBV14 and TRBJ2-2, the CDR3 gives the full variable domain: EAGVTQFPSHSVIEKGQTVTLRCDPISGHDNLYWYRRVMGKEIKFLLHFVKESKQDESGMPNNRFLAERTGGTYSTLKVQPAELEDSGVYFCASSQKDRGILIGTGELFFGEGSRLTVL.

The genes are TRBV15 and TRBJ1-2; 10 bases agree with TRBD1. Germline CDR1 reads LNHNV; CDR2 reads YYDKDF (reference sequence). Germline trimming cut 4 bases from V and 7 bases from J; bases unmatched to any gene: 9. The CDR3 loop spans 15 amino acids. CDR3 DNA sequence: TGTGCCACCAGCACAGGGCGGGGACAGGGGTTTGGCTACACCTTC. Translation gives CATSTGRGQGFGYTF.

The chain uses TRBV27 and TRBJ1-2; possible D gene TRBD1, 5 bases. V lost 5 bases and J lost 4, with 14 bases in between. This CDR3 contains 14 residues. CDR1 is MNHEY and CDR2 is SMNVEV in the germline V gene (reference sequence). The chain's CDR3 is CASSKVQGFYGYTF. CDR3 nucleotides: TGTGCCAGCAGTAAGGTGCAGGGTTTCTATGGCTACACCTTC.

The DNA of the CDR3 is TGTGCCAGCTCACCGCGGGGGGGCCTGTCAAATGAGCAGTTCTTC. It yields the protein CASSPRGGLSNEQFF. V usage is TRBV18 and J usage is TRBJ2-1; 9 bases align to TRBD2. CDR3 length: 15 amino acids. The trim removed 3 bases at V and 7 bases at J, leaving 7 bases unmatched. Looked up from germline, CDR1 is KGHSH and CDR2 is LQKENI.

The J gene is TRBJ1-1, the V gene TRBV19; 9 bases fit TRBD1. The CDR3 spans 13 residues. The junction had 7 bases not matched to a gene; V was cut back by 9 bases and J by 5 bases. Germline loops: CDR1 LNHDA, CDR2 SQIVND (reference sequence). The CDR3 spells CASGQGIGTEAFF. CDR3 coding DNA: TGTGCCAGCGGACAGGGGATAGGGACTGAAGCTTTCTTT.

CDR3 region: CASSGTGVNQPQHF. Here the CDR3 DNA reads TGTGCCAGCAGTGGGACAGGGGTCAATCAGCCCCAGCATTTT. This chain joins TRBV2 and TRBJ1-5; 9 nucleotides line up with TRBD1. Germline V gene data show CDR1 as SNHLY and CDR2 as FYNNEI. The V segment lost 4 bases and the J segment 3 bases; nucleotides outside the gene matches: 1. This CDR3 region has 14 residues.

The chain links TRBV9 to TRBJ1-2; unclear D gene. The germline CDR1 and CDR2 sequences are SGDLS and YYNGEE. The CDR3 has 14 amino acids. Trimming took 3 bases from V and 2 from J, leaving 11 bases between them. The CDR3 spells CASSAGGFNYGYTF. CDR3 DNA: TGTGCCAGCAGCGCGGGAGGTTTCAACTATGGCTACACCTTC.